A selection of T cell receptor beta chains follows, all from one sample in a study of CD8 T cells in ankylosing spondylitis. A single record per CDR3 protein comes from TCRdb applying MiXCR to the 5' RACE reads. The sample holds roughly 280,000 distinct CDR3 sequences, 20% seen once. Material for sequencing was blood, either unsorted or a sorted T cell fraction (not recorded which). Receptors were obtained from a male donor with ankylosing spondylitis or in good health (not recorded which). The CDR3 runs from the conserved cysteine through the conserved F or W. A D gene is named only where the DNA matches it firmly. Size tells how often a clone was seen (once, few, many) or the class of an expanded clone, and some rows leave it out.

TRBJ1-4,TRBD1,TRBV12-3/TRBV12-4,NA,CASSPIGQGEKLFF,TGTGCCAGCAGCCCGATCGGACAGGGTGAAAAACTGTTTTTT
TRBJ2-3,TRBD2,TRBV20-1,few,CSASVLAGGPTDTQYF,TGCAGTGCTAGTGTTTTAGCGGGGGGGCCAACAGATACGCAGTATTTT
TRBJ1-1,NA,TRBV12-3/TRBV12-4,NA,CAIGSGGSGTEAFF,TGTGCCATCGGGAGTGGAGGGTCAGGCACTGAAGCTTTCTTT
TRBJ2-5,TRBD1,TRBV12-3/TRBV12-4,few,CASRTGQRETQYF,TGTGCCAGCAGGACGGGACAGCGGGAGACCCAGTACTTC
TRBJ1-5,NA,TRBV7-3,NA,CASSLTTRVGGNQPQHF,TGTGCCAGCAGCTTAACAACGCGTGTTGGGGGCAATCAGCCCCAGCATTTT
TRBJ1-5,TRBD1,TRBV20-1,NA,CSALTGASNQPQHF,TGCAGTGCCCTGACAGGGGCGAGCAATCAGCCCCAGCATTTT
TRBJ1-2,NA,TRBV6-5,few,CASSYSMLPTNYGYTF,TGTGCCAGCAGTTACTCGATGCTTCCCACTAACTATGGCTACACCTTC
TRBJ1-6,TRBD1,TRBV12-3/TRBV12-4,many,CASSPRTGWNSPLHF,TGTGCCAGCAGTCCTCGGACAGGGTGGAATTCACCCCTCCACTTT
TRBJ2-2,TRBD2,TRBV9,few,CASSTSGGIVTGELFF,TGTGCCAGCAGTACTAGCGGGGGGATAGTCACCGGGGAGCTGTTTTTT
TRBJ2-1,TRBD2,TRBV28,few,CASSFGLAGRDEQFF,TGTGCCAGCAGTTTCGGACTAGCGGGCCGCGATGAGCAGTTCTTC
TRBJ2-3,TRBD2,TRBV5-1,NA,CASSLAGTSLDTQYF,TGCGCCAGCAGCTTGGCTGGGACTAGTCTGGATACGCAGTATTTT
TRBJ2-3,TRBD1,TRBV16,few,CASSQPGQKSTDTQYF,TGTGCCAGCAGCCAACCGGGACAGAAAAGCACAGATACGCAGTATTTT
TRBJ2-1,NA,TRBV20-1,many,CSASPTIASYNEQFF,TGCAGTGCTAGCCCGACTATTGCCTCCTACAATGAGCAGTTCTTC
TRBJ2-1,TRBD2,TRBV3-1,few,CASSHTGLAGDRSYNEQFF,TGTGCCAGCAGCCATACCGGACTAGCGGGGGACCGCTCCTACAATGAGCAGTTCTTC
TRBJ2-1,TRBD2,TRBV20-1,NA,CSATGTSGRYNEQFF,TGCAGTGCCACCGGGACTAGCGGGAGGTACAATGAGCAGTTCTTC
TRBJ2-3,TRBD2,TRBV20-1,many,CSARLAGNTDTQYF,TGCAGTGCTAGACTAGCGGGTAACACAGATACGCAGTATTTT
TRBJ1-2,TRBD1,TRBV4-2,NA,CASRRPNQGVDYGYTF,TGTGCCAGCAGAAGACCTAATCAGGGGGTTGACTATGGCTACACCTTC
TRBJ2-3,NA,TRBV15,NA,CATSRDPPQGLMDTQYF,TGTGCCACCAGCAGGGATCCCCCACAGGGCCTTATGGATACGCAGTATTTT
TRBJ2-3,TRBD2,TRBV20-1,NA,CSGEIAGGGTQYF,TGCAGTGGCGAAATAGCGGGAGGTGGTACGCAGTATTTT
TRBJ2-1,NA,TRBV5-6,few,CASSSTGSLEQFF,TGTGCCAGCAGCTCGACTGGTTCCTTAGAGCAGTTCTTC
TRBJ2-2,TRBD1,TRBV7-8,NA,CASSKEQGAQIGELFF,TGTGCCAGCAGCAAAGAACAGGGGGCGCAGATCGGGGAGCTGTTTTTT
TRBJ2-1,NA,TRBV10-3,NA,CAISDTIEQFF,TGTGCCATCAGCGATACAATTGAGCAGTTCTTC
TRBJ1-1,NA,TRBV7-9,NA,CASSLDRPEAFF,TGTGCCAGCAGCCTTGACAGGCCTGAAGCTTTCTTT
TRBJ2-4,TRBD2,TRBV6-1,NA,CASTGLAQNIQYF,TGTGCCAGCACTGGACTAGCGCAAAACATTCAGTACTTC
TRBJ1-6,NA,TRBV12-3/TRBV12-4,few,CASSPPGTRGSPLHF,TGTGCCAGCAGCCCCCCCGGGACTAGGGGTTCACCCCTCCACTTT
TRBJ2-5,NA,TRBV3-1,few,CASSQGLPIETQYF,TGTGCCAGCAGCCAAGGACTGCCAATAGAGACCCAGTACTTC
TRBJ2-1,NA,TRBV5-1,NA,CASSLKEIQFF,TGCGCCAGCAGCTTGAAGGAAATACAGTTCTTC
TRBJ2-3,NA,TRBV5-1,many,CASSLDDTDTQYF,TGCGCCAGCAGCTTGGACGACACAGATACGCAGTATTTT
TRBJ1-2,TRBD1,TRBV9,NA,CASSVGTGNYGYTF,TGTGCCAGCAGCGTAGGGACAGGGAACTATGGCTACACCTTC
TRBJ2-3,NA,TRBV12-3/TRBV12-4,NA,CASTPGRTDTQYF,TGTGCCAGCACCCCTGGGCGGACAGATACGCAGTATTTT
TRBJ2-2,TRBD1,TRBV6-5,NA,CASSYWDRGTGELFF,TGTGCCAGCAGTTATTGGGACAGGGGCACCGGGGAGCTGTTTTTT
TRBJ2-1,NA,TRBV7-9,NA,CASSSSNNEQFF,TGTGCCAGCAGCTCTTCTAACAATGAGCAGTTCTTC
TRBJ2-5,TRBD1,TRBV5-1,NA,CASSFTGGETQYF,TGCGCCAGCAGCTTTACAGGGGGCGAGACCCAGTACTTC
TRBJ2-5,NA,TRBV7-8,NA,CASSLVTDSQETQYF,TGTGCCAGCAGCTTAGTGACGGACAGCCAAGAGACCCAGTACTTC
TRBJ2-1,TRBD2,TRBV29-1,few,CSVTLTGGNVKHNEQFF,TGCAGCGTTACGTTGACGGGGGGAAACGTTAAACACAATGAGCAGTTCTTC
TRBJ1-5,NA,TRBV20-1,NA,CSAPAGQGSGNQPQHF,TGCAGTGCCCCTGCTGGTCAGGGGTCTGGCAATCAGCCCCAGCATTTT
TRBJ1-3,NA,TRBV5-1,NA,CASSSQGGSGNTIYF,TGCGCCAGCAGCTCACAGGGCGGCTCTGGAAACACCATATATTTT
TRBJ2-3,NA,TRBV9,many,CASVRGDSSTDTQYF,TGTGCCAGCGTTAGGGGGGATTCAAGCACAGATACGCAGTATTTT
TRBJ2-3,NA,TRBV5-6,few,CASSFWGTDTQYF,TGTGCCAGCAGCTTTTGGGGCACAGATACGCAGTATTTT
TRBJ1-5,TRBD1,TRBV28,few,CASNEQGLNQPQHF,TGTGCCAGCAATGAACAGGGGCTCAATCAGCCCCAGCATTTT
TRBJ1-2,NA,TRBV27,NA,CASSRGGSIGYTF,TGTGCCAGCAGTAGAGGGGGGTCTATTGGCTACACCTTC
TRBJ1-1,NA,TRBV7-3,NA,CASSLKGGWDTEAFF,TGTGCCAGCAGCTTAAAGGGGGGCTGGGACACTGAAGCTTTCTTT
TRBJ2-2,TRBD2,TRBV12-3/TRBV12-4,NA,CASPSGGIAGELFF,TGTGCCAGCCCTTCGGGGGGGATCGCCGGGGAGCTGTTTTTT
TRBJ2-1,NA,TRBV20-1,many,CSARGPYNEQFF,TGCAGTGCTAGAGGGCCTTACAATGAGCAGTTCTTC
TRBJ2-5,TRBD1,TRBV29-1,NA,CSVLRGQQETQYF,TGCAGCGTTCTAAGGGGGCAGCAAGAGACCCAGTACTTC
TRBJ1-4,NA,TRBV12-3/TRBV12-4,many,CASSLGRAEKLFF,TGTGCCAGCAGTTTAGGGCGGGCTGAAAAACTGTTTTTT
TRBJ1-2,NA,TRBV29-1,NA,CSVQKGGAFGYTF,TGCAGCGTTCAAAAGGGGGGCGCATTTGGCTACACCTTC
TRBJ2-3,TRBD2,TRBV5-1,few,CASSAGTSGGRSDTQYF,TGCGCCAGCAGCGCCGGGACTAGCGGGGGGAGGTCAGATACGCAGTATTTT
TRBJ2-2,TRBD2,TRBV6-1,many,CASRAQGAGAGSGELFF,TGTGCCAGCCGGGCGCAGGGAGCGGGAGCAGGGTCCGGGGAGCTGTTTTTT
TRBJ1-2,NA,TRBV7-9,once,CASSAGQGSGYGYTF,TGTGCCAGCAGCGCGGGCCAGGGATCGGGCTATGGCTACACCTTC
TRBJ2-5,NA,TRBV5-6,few,CASSQAVETQYF,TGTGCCAGCAGCCAAGCGGTAGAGACCCAGTACTTC
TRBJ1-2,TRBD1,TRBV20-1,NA,CSFEGTGDNYGYTF,TGCAGTTTTGAGGGGACAGGAGATAACTATGGCTACACCTTC
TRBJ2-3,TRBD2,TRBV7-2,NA,CASSPTSGGKTYTQYF,TGTGCCAGCAGCCCGACTAGCGGGGGAAAAACATATACGCAGTATTTT
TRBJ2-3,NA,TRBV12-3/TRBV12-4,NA,CASSKPLTDTQYF,TGTGCCAGCAGCAAACCCCTCACAGATACGCAGTATTTT
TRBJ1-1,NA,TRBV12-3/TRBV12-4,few,CASSLDSANTEAFF,TGTGCCAGCAGTTTGGATTCGGCGAACACTGAAGCTTTCTTT
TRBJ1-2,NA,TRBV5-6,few,CASSRASGGHGYTF,TGTGCCAGCAGCCGGGCCTCCGGCGGACATGGCTACACCTTC
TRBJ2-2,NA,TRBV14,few,CASSSDYAGELFF,TGTGCCAGCAGCTCGGACTACGCCGGGGAGCTGTTTTTT